The present TCR beta chain was sequenced within a study of T cell repertoires in cytomegalovirus infection. Study background: CMV epitopes that were recently identified and HLA-C-restricted were used alongside well-studied HLA-B-restricted ones. The study, taken as a whole, reports: The study found HLA-C-restricted CMV-specific TCR beta clonotypes dominating the ex vivo response.

Germline lookup yields CDR1 SQVTM and CDR2 ANQGSEA. V lost 2 bases to trimming and J lost 7 bases, with 6 bases between them. This CDR3 has 11 amino acids. Comments on this clonotype: Its antigen is as yet unknown.

Each CDR3 protein gets one entry after TCRdb re-called the reads with MiXCR. The table records 570,000 or so distinct CDR3 sequences, about 40% of them present only once. V gene TRBV29-1 combines with J gene TRBJ2-1; possibly TRBD1 for D (6 bases). The sequences come from cultured PBMCs, collected from culture after CMV antigen stimulation. The receptor was isolated from a human donor in good health (CMV status not recorded). Some clones in this sample may be carry-over from other donors' samples. DNA of the CDR3: TGCAGCGTTGAAAGGGGGAATGAGCAGTTCTTC. As protein: CSVERGNEQFF.